A selection of T cell receptor beta chains follows, all from one sample in a study of shared clonotypes between healthy human individuals. Using immunoSEQ multiplex PCR, the repertoire was profiled, and TCRdb retains in-frame clones only, with some absent. The sample yields over a million clones, just under 99% seen once. Sample: naive CD4+ T cells sorted from blood. The receptor set was obtained from a man under 40 in good health. Both conserved end residues are part of each CDR3. A D gene is named only where the DNA matches it firmly. Some rows mark clone size as missing; the rest say once, few, many or name a class of expanded clone.

TRBD2 | TRBJ2-7 | TRBV11-2 | - | TGTGCCAGCAGCTTAGGGAGGAGCGGGAGTGCCTACGAGCAGTACTTC | CASSLGRSGSAYEQYF
- | TRBJ2-7 | TRBV29-1 | - | TGCAGCACTGTGATCGGGACACAGTCCTACGAGCAGTACTTC | CSTVIGTQSYEQYF
- | TRBJ1-3 | TRBV6-6 | - | TGTGCCAGCAGTTACGGGGGGATCTCTGGAAACACCATATATTTT | CASSYGGISGNTIYF
TRBD1 | TRBJ2-7 | TRBV27 | - | TGTGCCAGCAGTTCTCACGGCCAACACGGGACAGCCGACTCCTACGAGCAGTACTTC | CASSSHGQHGTADSYEQYF
TRBD1 | TRBJ2-5 | TRBV9 | - | TGTGCCAGCACACGGGACAGTCAAGAGACCCAGTACTTC | CASTRDSQETQYF
- | TRBJ1-1 | TRBV6-5 | - | TGTGCCAGCAGTGGAACCGGGACGGCGAACACTGAAGCTTTCTTT | CASSGTGTANTEAFF
- | TRBJ1-1 | TRBV18 | - | TGTGCCAGCTCACCACCGTTCAGCTTGAACACTGAAGCTTTCTTT | CASSPPFSLNTEAFF
- | TRBJ2-2 | TRBV15 | - | TGTGCCACCAGCAGAGGAACTACCGGGGAGCTGTTTTTT | CATSRGTTGELFF
- | TRBJ2-2 | TRBV5-1 | - | TGCGCCAGCAGCTTGACGCTAGCGAAGAACACCGGGGAGCTGTTTTTT | CASSLTLAKNTGELFF
TRBD2 | TRBJ2-1 | TRBV6-5 | - | TGTGCCAGCAGTTACGCGGGAGTATACAATGAGCAGTTCTTC | CASSYAGVYNEQFF
TRBD2 | TRBJ2-1 | TRBV4-3 | - | TGCGCCAGCCAATCCCTAGCGGGGGAATACAATGAGCAGTTCTTC | CASQSLAGEYNEQFF
- | TRBJ1-2 | TRBV5-4 | - | TGTGCCAGCAGCTCCACCCAGGGAGCCGACTATGGCTACACCTTC | CASSSTQGADYGYTF
- | TRBJ2-7 | TRBV11-3 | - | TGTGCCAGCAGCCAAACCCGGGACCCGGAGAGCGAGCAGTACTTC | CASSQTRDPESEQYF
- | TRBJ1-1 | TRBV7-2 | - | TGTGCCAGCAGCTTAGTGTCAGCGAACACTGAAGCTTTCTTT | CASSLVSANTEAFF
TRBD1 | TRBJ1-1 | TRBV25-1 | - | TGTGCCAGCAGTGAATGGGGGACAGTTCACACTGAAGCTTTCTTT | CASSEWGTVHTEAFF
TRBD2 | TRBJ2-7 | TRBV9 | - | TGTGCCAGCAGCGCCCACCCAGCGGGACTACCTTACGAGCAGTACTTC | CASSAHPAGLPYEQYF
- | TRBJ1-1 | TRBV11-1 | - | TGTGCCAGCAGCTTAGCGGGTCCGGGGGGCACTGAAGCTTTCTTT | CASSLAGPGGTEAFF
TRBD1 | TRBJ2-2 | TRBV9 | - | TGTGCCAGCAGCGTATCGGCCCCCGGGACAGTCTACGCCGGGGAGCTGTTTTTT | CASSVSAPGTVYAGELFF
TRBD1 | TRBJ2-2 | TRBV9 | - | TGTGCCAGCAGCACCTCCGGGACAGTCGCCCTTTCCGGGGAGCTGTTTTTT | CASSTSGTVALSGELFF
TRBD2 | TRBJ2-3 | TRBV6-5 | once | TGTGCCAGCAGTCAACTAGCGTCTAGCACAGATACGCAGTATTTT | CASSQLASSTDTQYF
TRBD2 | TRBJ2-7 | TRBV5-1 | - | TGCGCCAGCAGCTTGGTCCCGGGACTAGTGTACGAGCAGTACTTC | CASSLVPGLVYEQYF
TRBD2 | TRBJ2-2 | TRBV6-6 | - | TGTGCCAGCAGTACACCGGGAGGTTTGAACACCGGGGAGCTGTTTTTT | CASSTPGGLNTGELFF
- | TRBJ1-1 | TRBV5-4 | - | TGTGCCAGCAGCCCGACAGGTCCCACTGAAGCTTTCTTT | CASSPTGPTEAFF
TRBD2 | TRBJ2-5 | TRBV7-9 | - | TGTGCCAGCAGCTTAGAACTAGCGGTTCAAGAGACCCAGTACTTC | CASSLELAVQETQYF
TRBD1 | TRBJ1-2 | TRBV6-5 | - | TGTGCCAGCAGTTACTCGACAGGGGAAGGCTACACCTTC | CASSYSTGEGYTF
- | TRBJ2-3 | TRBV6-1 | - | TGTGCCGAGGCGGGACCCACAGATACGCAGTATTTT | CAEAGPTDTQYF
- | TRBJ1-1 | TRBV19 | - | TGTGCCAGTAGTATTGGGCAGGGATTGAACACTGAAGCTTTCTTT | CASSIGQGLNTEAFF
- | TRBJ2-5 | TRBV5-5 | - | TGTGCCAGCAGCCGCCCTAGGGAGACCCAGTACTTC | CASSRPRETQYF
- | TRBJ2-7 | TRBV27 | - | TGTGCCAGCAGTTTAGTAGGGTTAGGCGAGCAGTACTTC | CASSLVGLGEQYF
- | TRBJ2-6 | TRBV27 | - | TGTGCCAGCAGTTTATTTAATCGGACAGCTGGGGCCAACGTCCTGACTTTC | CASSLFNRTAGANVLTF
- | TRBJ1-5 | TRBV28 | - | TGTGCCAGCAGTTTAGCCTGGGGGAAAGGCAATCAGCCCCAGCATTTT | CASSLAWGKGNQPQHF